The T cell receptor beta chain described here comes from a study of control samples from healthy donors and cancer patients. This table comes from immunoSEQ multiplex PCR, and its TCRdb copy is limited to in-frame clones, with some not included. The table has roughly 130,000 clones, 85% to 95% seen once; the top ten hold around 8.9%. Trimming shortened V by 0 bases and J by 10 bases, and 9 bases separated the two germline ends. Germline CDR1 and CDR2: GTSNPN and SVGIG (reference sequence). CDR3 length: 11 residues. This clone was seen once. This chain links TRBV30 with TRBJ1-2; no clear D gene. The sequence was obtained from a man aged 18 to 35 in good health. Sequencing input: blood. In nucleotides, the CDR3 is TGTGCCTGGAGTGTACCCCCCTACTACACCTTC. Amino acids: CAWSVPPYYTF.